Following are 18 T cell receptor beta chains from one sample sequenced in a study of cytomegalovirus exposure and HLA in healthy donors. This PCR relied on a set of 60 Vbeta primers and 13 Jbeta primers. The method was immunoSEQ multiplex PCR; TCRdb's version includes in-frame clones alone and lacks a portion of them. The sample consists of roughly 120,000 clones, around 80% of them appearing once. Input material: PBMCs. These receptors came from a man aged 25-45 years in good health and CMV-seropositive.

This clone has more than one count but fewer than ten. V and J are TRBV7-8 and TRBJ2-7; no clear D. CDR3 size: 13 residues. Trimming took 5 bases from V and 2 from J, leaving 10 bases between them. From germline, CDR1 is SGHVS and CDR2 FQNEAQ. The CDR3 DNA sequence: TGTGCCAGCAGCCCCGGTCTTCCCTACGAGCAGTACTTC. This encodes CASSPGLPYEQYF. The whole variable domain, filled in from reference TRBV7-8 and TRBJ2-7, reads GAGVSQSPRYKVAKRGQDVALRCDPISGHVSLFWYQQALGQGPEFLTYFQNEAQLDKSGLPSDRFFAERPEGSVSTLKIQRTQQEDSAVYLCASSPGLPYEQYFGPGTRLTVT.

V gene TRBV7-2 combines with J gene TRBJ2-1; TRBD2 aligns across 7 bases. Trimming at V came to 3 bases and at J to 7 bases, leaving 9 bases not matched to a gene. This CDR3 is built from 15 residues. Germline CDR1 is SGHTA and CDR2 is FQGNSA. The CDR3 bases are TGTGCCAGCAGCTTTATTAGCGGGTACTCTAATGAGCAGTTCTTC. This codes for CASSFISGYSNEQFF.

The CDR3 reads CASSRGLLTNTGELFF. CDR3 DNA sequence: TGCGCCAGCAGCCGGGGACTGCTCACGAACACCGGGGAGCTGTTTTTT. The chain combines TRBV4-3 with TRBJ2-2; tentatively, D is TRBD2 (6 bases). V was pared by 4 bases and J by 0 bases, with 12 bases between. Germline V gene sequence: CDR1 LGHNA, CDR2 YSLEER. The CDR3 is made up of 16 amino acids.

J is TRBJ2-7 and V is TRBV4-2; D perhaps matches TRBD2 (5 bases). The V end was cut by 4 bases, the J end by 4 bases, with 26 bases between. Per germline, CDR1 LGHNA and CDR2 YNFKEQ. This CDR3 is built from 18 residues. The CDR3: CASSRGGGTSGEPYEQYF. In nucleotides, the CDR3 is TGTGCCAGCAGCCGAGGAGGCGGAACAAGCGGAGAACCATACGAGCAGTACTTC.

This clone was recorded only once. The chain joins TRBV4-2 to TRBJ2-7; 8 bases match TRBD2. This CDR3 comprises 15 residues. CDR1 and CDR2 (germline): LGHNA, YNFKEQ. V lost 0 bases, J lost 2 bases, and 3 bases stayed unmatched. Here the CDR3 DNA reads TGTGCCAGCAGCCAAGAATCAGCGGGAGCCTACGAGCAGTACTTC. Protein: CASSQESAGAYEQYF.

CDR3 region: CASSLGTGPPYEQYF. As DNA, the CDR3 is TGTGCCAGCAGCTTAGGCACAGGGCCTCCCTACGAGCAGTACTTC. The chain links TRBV7-6 to TRBJ2-7; possibly TRBD1 for D (6 bases). The CDR3 extends over 15 amino acids. Per germline, CDR1 SGHVS and CDR2 FNYEAQ. V gave up 1 base and J gave up 2 bases, with 12 bases separating them.

J is TRBJ2-7 and V is TRBV9; maybe TRBD1 (5 bases). The germline gives CDR1 SGDLS, CDR2 YYNGEE. The CDR3 loop spans 13 amino acids. V was clipped by 1 base and J by 3 bases, with 8 bases between them. CDR3 in DNA: TGTGCCAGCAGCGTAAATCAGGGCTACGAGCAGTACTTC. Translation gives CASSVNQGYEQYF. The full variable domain, in which reference TRBV9 and TRBJ2-7 provide the parts outside the CDR3, is DSGVTQTPKHLITATGQRVTLRCSPRSGDLSVYWYQQSLDQGLQFLIQYYNGEERAKGNILERFSAQQFPDLHSELNLSSLELGDSALYFCASSVNQGYEQYFGPGTRLTVT.

The rearrangement joins TRBV19 to TRBJ1-5, with TRBD1 matching over 9 bases. J gave up 5 bases and V 5 bases, and 7 bases lay outside the gene matches. This CDR3 spans 15 amino acids. Germline assignment: CDR1 LNHDA and CDR2 SQIVND (reference sequence). The CDR3, as DNA: TGTGCCAGTAGTGCCTTACAGGGGGCTGATCAGCCCCAGCATTTT. This codes for CASSALQGADQPQHF.

The CDR3 sequence: CASSLQYNEQFF. CDR3 in DNA: TGTGCCAGCAGTTTACAGTACAATGAGCAGTTCTTC. V is TRBV28 and J is TRBJ2-1; D gene unclear. The CDR3 totals 12 residues. V was clipped by 2 bases and J by 4 bases, with 3 bases between them. Germline V gives CDR1 MDHEN, CDR2 SYDVKM.

This rearrangement joins TRBV7-3 to TRBJ2-1; 11 bases agree with TRBD2. The CDR3 covers 17 residues. Unmatched junction bases numbered 7, after V lost 4 bases and J lost 2 bases. Looked up from germline, CDR1 is SGHTA and CDR2 is FQGTGA. The CDR3 sequence: CASSSPTSGVTYNEQFF. CDR3 in DNA: TGTGCCAGCAGCTCCCCGACTAGCGGGGTTACCTACAATGAGCAGTTCTTC.

This chain links TRBV4-1 with TRBJ2-6; 14 nucleotides agree with TRBD2. This CDR3 is 19 amino acids long. J was trimmed by 0 bases and V by 3 bases; bases with no gene match: 4. Germline CDR1 is MGHRA and CDR2 is YSYEKL. This CDR3 is CASSQGTSGSRSGANVLTF. Here the CDR3 DNA reads TGCGCCAGCAGCCAGGGGACTAGCGGGAGCCGCTCTGGGGCCAACGTCCTGACTTTC.

The genes are TRBV4-1 and TRBJ2-3, with 10 bases lining up with TRBD2. Per the germline V gene, CDR1 is MGHRA and CDR2 is YSYEKL. The CDR3 has 17 residues. The V and J ends lost 4 bases and 14 bases, in that order; junction bases with no gene match: 21. CDR3 sequence reads: CASSLRLLTSGGAGVYF. Written as DNA, the CDR3 is TGCGCCAGCAGCCTACGACTGTTGACCAGCGGGGGGGCCGGGGTGTATTTT.

This chain links TRBV11-3 with TRBJ2-5; 12 bases line up with TRBD2. V trimming: 5 bases; J trimming: 4 bases; junction bases outside the gene matches: 5. The CDR3 sequence is 15 residues long. CDR1 is SGHNT and CDR2 is YENEEA in the germline V gene. For the CDR3, the DNA is TGTGCCAGCAGCCTCCGACTAGCGGGGGTAGAGACCCAGTACTTC. This codes for CASSLRLAGVETQYF.

The chain links TRBV19 to TRBJ2-3; the D is unclear. Germline assignment: CDR1 LNHDA and CDR2 SQIVND (reference sequence). The CDR3 spans 14 residues. Trimming cost V 3 bases and J 0 bases, with 7 bases left between them. The CDR3, as DNA: TGTGCCAGTAGTATGGCCCTCAGCACAGATACGCAGTATTTT. Translated: CASSMALSTDTQYF. Complete variable domain (other parts from reference TRBV19 and TRBJ2-3): DGGITQSPKYLFRKEGQNVTLSCEQNLNHDAMYWYRQDPGQGLRLIYYSQIVNDFQKGDIAEGYSVSREKKESFPLTVTSAQKNPTAFYLCASSMALSTDTQYFGPGTRLTVL.

Notes on this clone: Mismatch with germline at one junction end may stem from a read error. The genes are TRBV7-9 and TRBJ2-7, with TRBD1 matching over 7 bases. CDR3 size: 16 residues. The germline V gene has CDR1 SEHNR and CDR2 FQNEAQ (reference sequence). CDR3 in DNA: TGTTCCAGCAGCTTAGGGGCAGGGGGAACCCCGATTAGGCAGTACTTC. Amino acids: CSSSLGAGGTPIRQYF.

This sequence joins TRBV29-1 and TRBJ1-2; a possible D gene is TRBD1 (6 bases). The CDR3 has 13 residues. From germline, CDR1 is SQVTM and CDR2 ANQGSEA. Deletions cut 3 bases from V and 7 bases from J, with 15 bases between. The CDR3 DNA is TGCAGCGTTGAGGCAATACAGGGAAGTGGCTACACCTTC. Its protein is CSVEAIQGSGYTF. Together with reference TRBV29-1 and TRBJ1-2, the CDR3 gives the full variable domain: SAVISQKPSRDICQRGTSLTIQCQVDSQVTMMFWYRQQPGQSLTLIATANQGSEATYESGFVIDKFPISRPNLTFSTLTVSNMSPEDSSIYLCSVEAIQGSGYTFGSGTRLTVV.

The rearrangement joins TRBV2 to TRBJ1-4, with D tentatively TRBD1 (6 bases). This CDR3 spans 14 amino acids. V lost 4 bases and J 8 bases, leaving 14 bases between the germline ends. From germline, CDR1 is SNHLY and CDR2 FYNNEI. The CDR3 DNA reads TGTGCCAGCAGTGGTTCAGGGGCAGGAGAAAAACTGTTTTTT. As protein: CASSGSGAGEKLFF.

This clone came up a few times. J is TRBJ2-7 and V is TRBV18; tentatively, D is TRBD1 (5 bases). Germline CDR1 is KGHSH and CDR2 is LQKENI. CDR3 size: 15 residues. V was clipped by 6 bases and J by 3 bases, with 18 bases between them. CDR3 bases: TGTGCCAGCTCCCTGGTGATTGGGGCCTACTACGAGCAGTACTTC. It specifies CASSLVIGAYYEQYF.